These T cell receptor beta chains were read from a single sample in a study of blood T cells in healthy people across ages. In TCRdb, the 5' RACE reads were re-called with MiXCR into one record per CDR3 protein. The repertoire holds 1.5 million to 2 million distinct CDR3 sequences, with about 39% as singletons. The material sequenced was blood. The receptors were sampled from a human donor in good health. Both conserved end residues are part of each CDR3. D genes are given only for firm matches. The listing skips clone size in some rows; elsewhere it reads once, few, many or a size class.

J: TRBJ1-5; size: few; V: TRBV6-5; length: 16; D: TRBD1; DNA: TGTGCCAGCAGTCCCGGGCGACAGGGGAACAATCAGCCCCAGCATTTT; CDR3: CASSPGRQGNNQPQHF
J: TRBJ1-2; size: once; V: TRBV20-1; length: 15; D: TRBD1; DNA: TGCAGTGCTAGAGATCGCGGCAGGGGGCGAGAAGGCTACACCTTC; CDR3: CSARDRGRGREGYTF
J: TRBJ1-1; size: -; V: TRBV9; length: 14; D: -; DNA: TGTGCCAGCAGCCCAAGGGGTCGGGGCACTGAAGCTTTCTTT; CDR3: CASSPRGRGTEAFF
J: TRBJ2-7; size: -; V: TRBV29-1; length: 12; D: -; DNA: TGCAGCGTGGGGGCAAACTCCTACGAGCAGTACTTC; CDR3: CSVGANSYEQYF
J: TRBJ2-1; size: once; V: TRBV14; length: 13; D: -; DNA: TGTGCCAGCGGGTCTCTAGCTGGGGGTGAGCAGTTCTTC; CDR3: CASGSLAGGEQFF
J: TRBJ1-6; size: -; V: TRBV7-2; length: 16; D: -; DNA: TGTGCCAGCAGCTTAGGCGGTGCAGGGTATAATTCACCCCTCCACTTT; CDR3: CASSLGGAGYNSPLHF
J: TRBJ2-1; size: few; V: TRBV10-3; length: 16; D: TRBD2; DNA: TGTGCCATCAGTGGGCAGCGGGGGGCTTCCTACAATGAGCAGTTCTTC; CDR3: CAISGQRGASYNEQFF
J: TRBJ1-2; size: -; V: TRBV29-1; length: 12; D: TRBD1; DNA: TGCAGCGTCGACAGACAGGGACGTGGCTACACCTTC; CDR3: CSVDRQGRGYTF
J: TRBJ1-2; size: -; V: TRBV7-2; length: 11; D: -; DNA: TGTGCCATCGAAAGGAACTATGGCTACACCTTC; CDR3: CAIERNYGYTF
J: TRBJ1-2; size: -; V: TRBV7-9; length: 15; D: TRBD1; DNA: TGTGCCAGCAGCTTACGAGGGGGCGCAAGGAGGGGCTACACCTTC; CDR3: CASSLRGGARRGYTF
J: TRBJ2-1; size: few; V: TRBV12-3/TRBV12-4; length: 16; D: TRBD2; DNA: TGTGCCAGCAGTTCCTGGGGGCTAGCGGGGGGCAATGAGCAGTTCTTC; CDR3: CASSSWGLAGGNEQFF
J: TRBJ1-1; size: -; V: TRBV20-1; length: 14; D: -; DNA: TGCAGTGCTAGACCCCTAGACAGGAACACTGAAGCTTTCTTT; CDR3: CSARPLDRNTEAFF
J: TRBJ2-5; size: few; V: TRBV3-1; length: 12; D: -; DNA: TGTGCCAGCAGCCAACGTGGGGATGCGCAGTACTTC; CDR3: CASSQRGDAQYF
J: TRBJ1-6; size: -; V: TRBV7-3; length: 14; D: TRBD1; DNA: TGTGCCAGCAGCTTGGGGACAGACGGCTCACCCCTCCACTTT; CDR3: CASSLGTDGSPLHF
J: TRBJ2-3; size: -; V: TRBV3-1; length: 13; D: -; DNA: TGTGCCAGCAGCCAAGAGGAAATGGATACGCAGTATTTT; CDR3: CASSQEEMDTQYF
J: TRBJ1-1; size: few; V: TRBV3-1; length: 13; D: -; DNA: TGTGCCAGCAGCCAAATGTTGAACACTGAAGCTTTCTTT; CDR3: CASSQMLNTEAFF
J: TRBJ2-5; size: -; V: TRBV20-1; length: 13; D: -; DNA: TGCAGTGCCCCGCGGGGCCTAGAGGAGACCCAGTACTTC; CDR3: CSAPRGLEETQYF
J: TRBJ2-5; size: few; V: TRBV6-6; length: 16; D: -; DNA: TGTGCCAGCACTTCCCCCGCGGCCAGTCACCAAGAGACCCAGTACTTC; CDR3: CASTSPAASHQETQYF
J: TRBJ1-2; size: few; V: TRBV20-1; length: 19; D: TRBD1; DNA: TGCAGTGCCGACCTTCTCAAATCAAGGGGGGGACAGGGGGATTATGGCTACACCTTC; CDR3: CSADLLKSRGGQGDYGYTF
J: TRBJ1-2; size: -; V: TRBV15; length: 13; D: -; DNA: TGTGCCACCACCACGACAGAAAACTATGGCTACACCTTC; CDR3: CATTTTENYGYTF
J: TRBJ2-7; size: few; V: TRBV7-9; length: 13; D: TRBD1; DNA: TGTGCCAGCAGCTTTAGACAGGGCAACGAGCAGTACTTC; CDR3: CASSFRQGNEQYF
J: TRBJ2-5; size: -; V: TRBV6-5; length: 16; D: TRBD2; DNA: TGTGCCAGCAGTTCAACGGGACTAGCGCTACAAGAGACCCAGTACTTC; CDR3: CASSSTGLALQETQYF
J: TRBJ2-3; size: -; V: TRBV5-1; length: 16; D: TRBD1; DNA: TGCGCCAGCAGCTCTCGTCGGACAGGCCCTGGTGATACGCAGTATTTT; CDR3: CASSSRRTGPGDTQYF
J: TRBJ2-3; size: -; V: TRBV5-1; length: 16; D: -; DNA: TGCGCCAGCAGCTTGAATGGGGCGCGAAGTGCGGATACGCAGTATTTT; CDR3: CASSLNGARSADTQYF
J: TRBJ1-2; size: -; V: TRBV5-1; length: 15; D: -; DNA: TGCGCCAGCACCCCAGGTGGGGGGCAAAGGTATGGCTACACCTTC; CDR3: CASTPGGGQRYGYTF
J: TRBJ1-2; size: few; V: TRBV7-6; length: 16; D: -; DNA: TGTGCCAGCAGCTTAGGGGCCCGAGCCCGAGAATATGGCTACACCTTC; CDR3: CASSLGARAREYGYTF
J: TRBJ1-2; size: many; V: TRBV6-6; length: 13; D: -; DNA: TGTGCCAGCAGTTACTCGACTAACTATGGCTACACCTTC; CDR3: CASSYSTNYGYTF
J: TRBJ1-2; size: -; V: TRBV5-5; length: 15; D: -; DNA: TGTGCCGGCAGCTTACGTTTGGGCAGGCGGGGTGGCTACACCTTC; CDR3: CAGSLRLGRRGGYTF
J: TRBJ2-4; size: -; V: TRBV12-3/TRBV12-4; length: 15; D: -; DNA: TGTGCCAGCAGTTCTATTCCGGAGGCCAAAAACATTCAGTACTTC; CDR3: CASSSIPEAKNIQYF
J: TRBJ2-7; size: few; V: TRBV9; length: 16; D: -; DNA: TGTGCCAGCAGCGTAGCGGGCCAGGCGAATTACTACGAGCAGTACTTC; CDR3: CASSVAGQANYYEQYF
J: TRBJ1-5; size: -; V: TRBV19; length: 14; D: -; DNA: TGTGCCAGTAGTGGGCAGGTGGACCTCCAGCCCCAGCATTTT; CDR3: CASSGQVDLQPQHF
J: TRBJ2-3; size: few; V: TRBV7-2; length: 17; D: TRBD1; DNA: TGTGCCAGCAGCGTCGATCACAGGGGGCTTTTAACAGATACGCAGTATTTT; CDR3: CASSVDHRGLLTDTQYF
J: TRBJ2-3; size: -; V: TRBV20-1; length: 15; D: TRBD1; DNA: TGCAGTGCTAGACGAGGGGGCGCGGGCACAGATACGCAGTATTTT; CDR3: CSARRGGAGTDTQYF
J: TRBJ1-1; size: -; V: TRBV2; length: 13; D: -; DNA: TGTGCCAGCAGTCTCGGACAGAGCATAAAAGCTTTCTTT; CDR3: CASSLGQSIKAFF
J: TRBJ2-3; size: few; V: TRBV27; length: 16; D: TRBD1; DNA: TGTGCCAGCAGACTAACCGGGACAGGAGGACGAGATACGCAGTATTTT; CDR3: CASRLTGTGGRDTQYF
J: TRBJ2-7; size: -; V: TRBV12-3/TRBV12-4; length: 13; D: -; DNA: TGTACCAGCAGTACGTCTTTGTCCGGGGAGCAGTACTTC; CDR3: CTSSTSLSGEQYF
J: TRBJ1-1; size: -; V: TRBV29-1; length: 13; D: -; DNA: TGCAGCGTTGCTGAACAGTTCGCGGGGGAAGCTTTCTTT; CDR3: CSVAEQFAGEAFF
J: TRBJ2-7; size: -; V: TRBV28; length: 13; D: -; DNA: TGTGCCAGCAGTTCTCTTCGGGGCTACGAGCAGTACTTC; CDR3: CASSSLRGYEQYF
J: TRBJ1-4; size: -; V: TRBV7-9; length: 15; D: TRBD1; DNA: TGTGCCAGCAGCTTCGGACAGGGGGCGATGGAGAAACTGTTTTTT; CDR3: CASSFGQGAMEKLFF
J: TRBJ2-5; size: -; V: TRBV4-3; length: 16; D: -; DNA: TGCGCCAGCAGCCAAGAATTGGACCCCTTGGGCGGCCCCCAGTACTTC; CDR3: CASSQELDPLGGPQYF
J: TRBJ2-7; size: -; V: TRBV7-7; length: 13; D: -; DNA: TGTGCCAGCAGCCAGCTACTAGGGTACGAGCAGTACTTC; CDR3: CASSQLLGYEQYF
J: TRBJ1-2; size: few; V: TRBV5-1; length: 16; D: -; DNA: TGCGCCAGCAGCTTGGCGGGCGGAATACCTAACTATGGCTACACCTTC; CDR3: CASSLAGGIPNYGYTF
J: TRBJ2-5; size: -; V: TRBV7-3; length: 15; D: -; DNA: TGTGCCAGCAGCCCTGGTGGTAACGGCCAAGAGACCCAGTACTTC; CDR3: CASSPGGNGQETQYF
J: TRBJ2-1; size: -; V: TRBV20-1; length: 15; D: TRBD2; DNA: TGCAGTGCTAGCCGGACTAGCGGGGGGAACAATGAGCAGTTCTTC; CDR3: CSASRTSGGNNEQFF
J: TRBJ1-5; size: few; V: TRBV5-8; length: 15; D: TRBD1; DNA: TGTGCCAGCAGGTGGACAGGTTCAGGATGGCAGCCCCAGCATTTT; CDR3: CASRWTGSGWQPQHF
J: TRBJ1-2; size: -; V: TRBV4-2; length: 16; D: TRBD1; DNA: TGTGCCAGCAGCCAAGATGGACAGGAAAGGGGCTATGGCTACACCTTC; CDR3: CASSQDGQERGYGYTF
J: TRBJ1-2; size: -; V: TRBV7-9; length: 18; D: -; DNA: TGTGCCAGCAGCTTAGGATCACTATCGCATAGGTTTCGGGATGGCTACACCTTC; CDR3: CASSLGSLSHRFRDGYTF
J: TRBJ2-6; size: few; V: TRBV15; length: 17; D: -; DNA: TGTGCCACCAGCAGACTGGGCAGCTTCCCTGGGGCCAACGTCCTGACTTTC; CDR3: CATSRLGSFPGANVLTF
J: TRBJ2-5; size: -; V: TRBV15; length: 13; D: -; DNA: TGTGCCACCAGCAGAGCTGGTTCGGAGACCCAGTACTTC; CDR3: CATSRAGSETQYF
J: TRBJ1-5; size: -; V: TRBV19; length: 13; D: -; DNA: TGTGCCAGTAACCAGGTTACCAATCAGCCCCAGCATTTT; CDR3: CASNQVTNQPQHF
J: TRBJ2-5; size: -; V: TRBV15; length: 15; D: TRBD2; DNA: TGTGCCACCAGCAGAGAGCGGGGGGGCGTAGAGACCCAGTACTTC; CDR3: CATSRERGGVETQYF
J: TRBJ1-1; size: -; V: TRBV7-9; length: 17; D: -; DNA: TGTGCCAGCAGCCCAAGGGCGGACAGCGACCTGAACACTGAAGCTTTCTTT; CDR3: CASSPRADSDLNTEAFF